These 21 T cell receptor beta chains originate from one sample sequenced in a study of cytomegalovirus exposure and HLA in healthy donors. PCR amplification relied on 60 Vbeta primers (plus 13 Jbeta primers). The assay was immunoSEQ multiplex PCR, and TCRdb's table has in-frame clones only and misses some. Of about 160,000 clones detected, roughly four fifths appear once; the ten largest clones hold around 4%. The sequenced sample was PBMCs. Receptors originate from a middle-aged man in good health and CMV-seronegative.

This clone was seen just once. The chain is built from TRBV2 and TRBJ1-2, with 7 nucleotides matching TRBD1. The CDR3 runs 15 residues. The ends lost 2 bases at V and 4 bases at J; junction bases unmatched: 7. Per the germline V gene, CDR1 is SNHLY and CDR2 is FYNNEI. As DNA, the CDR3 is TGTGCCAGCAGTGAATCGACAGGGTTTGGCTATGGCTACACCTTC. Protein: CASSESTGFGYGYTF.

The chain carries TRBV7-9 and TRBJ1-1, with a tentative D call TRBD1 (5 bases). The germline CDR1 and CDR2 sequences are SEHNR and FQNEAQ (reference sequence). CDR3 length: 15 amino acids. V gave up 3 bases and J gave up 3 bases, with 14 bases separating them. The CDR3 here is CASSFPGGMDTEAFF. The CDR3 nucleotides read TGTGCCAGCAGCTTCCCGGGGGGTATGGACACTGAAGCTTTCTTT.

V gene TRBV5-4 combines with J gene TRBJ1-4; 8 nucleotides line up with TRBD1. Germline values: CDR1 SGHNT, CDR2 YYREEE (reference sequence). This CDR3 comprises 15 residues. V dropped 4 bases and J dropped 7; count of bases not matched to a gene: 9. CDR3 in amino acids: CASSRFDRGAEKLFF. Written as DNA, the CDR3 is TGTGCCAGCAGCCGATTCGACAGGGGTGCTGAAAAACTGTTTTTT.

This clone has only one observation. V is TRBV7-6 and J is TRBJ2-7; tentatively, D is TRBD1 (5 bases). The V end was cut by 4 bases, the J end by 4 bases, with 17 bases between. Per the germline V gene, CDR1 is SGHVS and CDR2 is FNYEAQ. CDR3 length: 15 amino acids. For the CDR3, the DNA is TGTGCCAGCAGCTCCGCCGACAGCACTAATTACGAGCAGTACTTC. It translates to CASSSADSTNYEQYF.

The chain recombines TRBV9 with TRBJ1-2; no clear D. The CDR3 covers 13 residues. The V gene lost 7 bases and the J gene lost 5 bases, with 15 bases spanning the gap. Germline CDR1 SGDLS, CDR2 YYNGEE. CDR3: CASVGANRYGYTF. In DNA form, the CDR3 reads TGTGCCAGCGTGGGCGCGAATAGGTATGGCTACACCTTC.

DNA for the CDR3: TGTGCCAGCAGCCGAGGGCCGGGACAGCGCTACGAGCAGTACTTC. As protein: CASSRGPGQRYEQYF. The genes are TRBV6-6 and TRBJ2-7; 7 bases line up with TRBD1. The CDR3 spans 15 residues. Germline CDR1 is MNHNY and CDR2 is SVGAGI (reference sequence). J was trimmed by 3 bases and V by 6 bases; bases with no gene match: 11.

V gene TRBV9 combines with J gene TRBJ1-6; weak D call: TRBD1 (5 bases). The germline V gene has CDR1 SGDLS and CDR2 YYNGEE. Trimming took off 2 bases at V and 9 bases at J, with 15 bases between the two ends. The CDR3 extends over 15 amino acids. The CDR3, as DNA: TGTGCCAGCAGCGTGAGGCCGGGGGAGGGTTCACCCCTCCACTTT. It translates to CASSVRPGEGSPLHF.

This chain links TRBV5-6 with TRBJ2-5; D is uncertain. The DNA matches TRBJ2-7 better at its end, which makes the J call doubtful. This CDR3 contains 12 residues. Per the germline V gene, CDR1 is SGHDT and CDR2 is YYEEEE. The CDR3 here is CASSQGAYEQYF. The CDR3 region has the DNA TGTGCCAGCAGCCAAGGAGCCTACGAGCAGTACTTC.

The genes are TRBV7-3 and TRBJ1-1; 10 positions agree with TRBD1. Germline trimming cut 5 bases from V and 3 bases from J; bases unmatched to any gene: 3. The CDR3 has 14 residues. Per germline, CDR1 SGHTA and CDR2 FQGTGA. The CDR3 sequence is CASSVDRGYTEAFF. CDR3 in DNA: TGTGCCAGCAGCGTGGACAGGGGGTACACTGAAGCTTTCTTT.

The V and J genes are TRBV6-1 and TRBJ1-2; 7 bases line up with TRBD1. The CDR3 is 14 amino acids. CDR1 and CDR2 from the germline V gene are MNHNS and SASEGT. V was pared by 7 bases and J by 7 bases, with 12 bases of the junction left unmatched. The CDR3 region is CASTKQGISSGYTF. The DNA of the CDR3 is TGTGCCAGCACCAAACAGGGGATTTCGTCTGGCTACACCTTC.

V usage is TRBV28 and J usage is TRBJ2-4; D is perhaps TRBD1 (6 bases). Looked up from germline, CDR1 is MDHEN and CDR2 is SYDVKM. V gave up 6 bases and J gave up 2 bases, with 11 bases separating them. The CDR3 consists of 14 residues. The CDR3 loop is CASSFTGPKNIQYF. DNA of the CDR3: TGTGCCAGCAGCTTTACAGGGCCCAAAAACATTCAGTACTTC.

In this sample, this clone turned up a few times. The chain recombines TRBV27 with TRBJ2-1; 7 bases line up with TRBD2. V dropped 6 bases and J dropped 9; count of bases not matched to a gene: 8. This CDR3 comprises 13 residues. Germline CDR1 is MNHEY and CDR2 is SMNVEV (reference sequence). For the CDR3, the DNA is TGTGCCAGCAGGCTTCGGGGGGAGGGTGAGCAGTTCTTC. Translated: CASRLRGEGEQFF.

This chain uses TRBV29-1 with TRBJ1-1; D is unclear. V was clipped by 4 bases and J by 0 bases, with 9 bases between them. The germline CDR1 and CDR2 sequences are SQVTM and ANQGSEA. This CDR3 is built from 13 residues. This CDR3 is CSVAIAMNTEAFF. CDR3 nucleotide sequence: TGCAGCGTTGCGATAGCCATGAACACTGAAGCTTTCTTT.

The chain joins TRBV19 to TRBJ1-5; tentative D call: TRBD1 (5 bases). This CDR3 is built from 15 residues. The V and J ends lost 1 base and 6 bases respectively, with 13 bases between them. Germline V gives CDR1 LNHDA, CDR2 SQIVND (reference sequence). Written as DNA, the CDR3 is TGTGCCAGTAGTATAGTCCCAGGGTGGAGTCAGCCCCAGCATTTT. Its protein is CASSIVPGWSQPQHF.

This clone was counted once. This chain links TRBV5-8 with TRBJ1-5; D gene ambiguous. CDR1 and CDR2 (germline): SGHTS, YDEGEE. The V end was cut by 0 bases, the J end by 0 bases, with 7 bases between. The length of the CDR3 is 15 residues. This CDR3 is CASSLGSSSNQPQHF. The DNA for the CDR3 is TGTGCCAGCAGCTTGGGCAGTTCTAGCAATCAGCCCCAGCATTTT.

This chain joins TRBV28 and TRBJ2-3; perhaps TRBD2 as D (5 bases). In germline, CDR1 is MDHEN, CDR2 SYDVKM. The CDR3 is made up of 17 amino acids. With 3 bases removed from V and 1 base from J, the gap between germline ends came to 17 bases. The CDR3 coding sequence is TGTGCCAGCAGTTTTTCGGAAGCGGTTTACGGCACAGATACGCAGTATTTT. Protein: CASSFSEAVYGTDTQYF.

The chain joins TRBV14 to TRBJ1-3; D remains unclear. The V and J ends lost 3 bases and 0 bases respectively, with 9 bases between them. The CDR3 is 15 residues long. The germline V gene has CDR1 SGHDN and CDR2 FVKESK. CDR3 region: CASSQVVSSGNTIYF. In DNA, the CDR3 is TGTGCCAGCAGCCAGGTGGTCAGCTCTGGAAACACCATATATTTT.

V is TRBV6-5 and J is TRBJ2-7; 8 nucleotides align to TRBD1. Trimming took 0 bases from V and 5 from J; bases not matched to a gene: 9. The CDR3 covers 16 residues. Germline CDR1 MNHEY, CDR2 SVGAGI. CDR3 amino acids: CASSYSRTGFQNEQYF. DNA for the CDR3: TGTGCCAGCAGTTACTCGCGGACAGGGTTTCAGAACGAGCAGTACTTC.

The chain is built from TRBV10-3 and TRBJ1-3; no clear D gene. CDR1 and CDR2 (germline): ENHRY, SYGVKD. The V and J ends lost 1 base and 0 bases respectively, with 13 bases between them. This CDR3 comprises 17 residues. CDR3 nucleotide sequence: TGTGCCATCAGTGAGTATCAGGCTCCCGACTCTGGAAACACCATATATTTT. Its protein product is CAISEYQAPDSGNTIYF.

The table lists this clone with a few counts. The rearrangement joins TRBV11-2 to TRBJ2-7, with D possibly being TRBD2 (6 bases). The CDR3 runs to 14 residues. CDR1 and CDR2 (germline): SGHAT, FQNNGV. The V gene lost 6 bases and the J gene lost 5 bases, with 17 bases spanning the gap. CDR3 in amino acids: CASSFRLVGHEQYF. The CDR3 DNA is TGTGCCAGCAGTTTCCGACTAGTTGGGCACGAGCAGTACTTC. The full variable domain, its missing parts supplied by reference TRBV11-2 and TRBJ2-7, is EAGVAQSPRYKIIEKRQSVAFWCNPISGHATLYWYQQILGQGPKLLIQFQNNGVVDDSQLPKDRFSAERLKGVDSTLKIQPAKLEDSAVYLCASSFRLVGHEQYFGPGTRLTVT.

This clone was seen only once. This chain connects TRBV30 to TRBJ1-2; 7 bases line up with TRBD1. The germline gives CDR1 GTSNPN, CDR2 SVGIG (reference sequence). V gave up 6 bases and J gave up 6 bases; unmatched junction bases: 16. This CDR3 comprises 15 residues. CDR3 DNA sequence: TGTGCCTGTCCTCCGGGACAGTGGACCCCCCATGGCTACACCTTC. Translated: CACPPGQWTPHGYTF.